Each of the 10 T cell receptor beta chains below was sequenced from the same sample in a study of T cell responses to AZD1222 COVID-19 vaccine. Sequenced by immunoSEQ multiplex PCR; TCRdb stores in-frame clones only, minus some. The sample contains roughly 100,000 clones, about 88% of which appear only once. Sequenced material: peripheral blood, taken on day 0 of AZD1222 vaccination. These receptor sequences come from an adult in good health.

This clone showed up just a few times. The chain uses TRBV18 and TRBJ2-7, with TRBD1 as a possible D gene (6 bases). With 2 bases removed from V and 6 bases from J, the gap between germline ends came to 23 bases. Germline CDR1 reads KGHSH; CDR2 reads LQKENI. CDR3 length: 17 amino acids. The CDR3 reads CASSPAGWVGDTLEQYF. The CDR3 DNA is TGTGCCAGCTCACCAGCCGGGTGGGTCGGGGACACTCTCGAGCAGTACTTC.

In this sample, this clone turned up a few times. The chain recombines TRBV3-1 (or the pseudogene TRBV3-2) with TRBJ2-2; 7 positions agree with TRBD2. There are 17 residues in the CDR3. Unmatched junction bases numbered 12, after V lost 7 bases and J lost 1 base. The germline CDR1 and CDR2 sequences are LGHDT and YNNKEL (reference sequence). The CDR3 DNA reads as TGTGCCAGCACCCTAACCTCTAGCGGCGAGAACACCGGGGAGCTGTTTTTT. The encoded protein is CASTLTSSGENTGELFF.

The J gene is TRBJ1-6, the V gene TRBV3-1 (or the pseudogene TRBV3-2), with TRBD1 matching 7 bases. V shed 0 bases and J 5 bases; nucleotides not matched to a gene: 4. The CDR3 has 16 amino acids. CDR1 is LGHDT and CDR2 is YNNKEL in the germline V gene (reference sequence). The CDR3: CASSQDPGQHNSPLHF. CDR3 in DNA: TGTGCCAGCAGCCAAGACCCGGGACAGCATAATTCACCCCTCCACTTT.

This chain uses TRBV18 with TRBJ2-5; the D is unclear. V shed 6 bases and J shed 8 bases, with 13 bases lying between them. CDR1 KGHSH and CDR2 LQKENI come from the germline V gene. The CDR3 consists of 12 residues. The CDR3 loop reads CASSALEGTQYF. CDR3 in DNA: TGTGCCAGCTCCGCTCTGGAAGGAACCCAGTACTTC.

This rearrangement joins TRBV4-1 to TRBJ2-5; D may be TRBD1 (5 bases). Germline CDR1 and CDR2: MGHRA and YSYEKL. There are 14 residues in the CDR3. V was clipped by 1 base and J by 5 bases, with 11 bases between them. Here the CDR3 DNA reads TGCGCCAGCAGCCAAGTAGGGGATCAGGAGACCCAGTACTTC. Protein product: CASSQVGDQETQYF.

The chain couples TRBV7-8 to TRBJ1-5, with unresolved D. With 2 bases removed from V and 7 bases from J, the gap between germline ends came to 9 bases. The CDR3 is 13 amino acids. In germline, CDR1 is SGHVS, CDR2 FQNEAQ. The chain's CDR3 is CASSLSQAQPQHF. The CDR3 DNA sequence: TGTGCCAGCAGCTTATCCCAGGCGCAGCCCCAGCATTTT.

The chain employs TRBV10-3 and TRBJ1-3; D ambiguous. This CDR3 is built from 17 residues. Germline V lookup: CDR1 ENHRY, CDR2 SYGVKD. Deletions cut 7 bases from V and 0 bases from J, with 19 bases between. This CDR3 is CAIKGSEGKDSGNTIYF. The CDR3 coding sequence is TGTGCCATCAAAGGCAGCGAAGGAAAGGACTCTGGAAACACCATATATTTT.

The CDR3 sequence is CASSLYSDRGFFYEQYF. CDR3 sequence (DNA): TGTGCCAGCAGCTTATACAGCGACAGGGGGTTTTTCTACGAGCAGTACTTC. The chain has TRBV11-2 and TRBJ2-7; 9 bases fit TRBD1. The CDR3 runs to 17 residues. Germline CDR1 reads SGHAT; CDR2 reads FQNNGV. After removal of 2 bases from V and 3 bases from J, the junction contained 11 bases not matched to a gene.

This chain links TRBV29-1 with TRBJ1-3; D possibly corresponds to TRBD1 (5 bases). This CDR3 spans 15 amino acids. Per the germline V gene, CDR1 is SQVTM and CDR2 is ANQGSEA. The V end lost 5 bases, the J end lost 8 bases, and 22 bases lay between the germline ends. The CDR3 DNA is TGCAGCGTTAGAGGGACTCCAGGTGGGATGGACACCATATATTTT. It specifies CSVRGTPGGMDTIYF.

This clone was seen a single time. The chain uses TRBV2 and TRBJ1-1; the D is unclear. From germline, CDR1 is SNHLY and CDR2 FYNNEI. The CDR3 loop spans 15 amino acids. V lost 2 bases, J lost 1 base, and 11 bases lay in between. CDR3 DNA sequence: TGTGCCAGCAGTGAATTAGGGATAAGGAACACTGAAGCTTTCTTT. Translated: CASSELGIRNTEAFF.